These 28 T cell receptor beta chains originate from one sample sequenced in a study of glioma-infiltrating T cells. Amplification of TCR alpha and beta CDR3 regions from RNA used iRepertoire nested multiplex PCR. TCRdb recomputed calls from the multiplex PCR reads with MiXCR, one row per CDR3 protein. Seen here are 100,000 to 150,000 distinct CDR3 sequences, about 23% observed once, and the top ten hold roughly 15%. Material for sequencing was glioma tissue, nonneoplastic brain tissue, or PBMCs (not recorded which). All receptors come from a human donor with low-grade glioma or glioblastoma, undergoing nonglioma brain surgery, or in good health (not recorded which).

In this sample, this clonotype turned up once. V gene TRBV19 combines with J gene TRBJ1-5; D is unresolved. The CDR3 covers 11 residues. V shed 7 bases and J shed 4 bases, with 5 bases lying between them. CDR1 and CDR2 (germline): LNHDA, SQIVND (reference sequence). The CDR3 nucleotides are TGTGCCAGTAATGTGAATCAGCCCCAGCATTTT. Encoded protein: CASNVNQPQHF.

With regard to this clonotype: Since a much larger clone is just one base distant, this may be a read error. This sequence joins TRBV29-1 and TRBJ2-3; D is ambiguous. This CDR3 spans 11 amino acids. Trimming took off 5 bases at V and 2 bases at J, with 5 bases between the two ends. In germline, CDR1 is SQVTM, CDR2 ANQGSEA. The CDR3 here is CSVLITDTQYF. CDR3 DNA sequence: TGCAGCGTTTTGATCACAGATACGCAGTATTTT.

The chain carries TRBV5-4 and TRBJ1-2, with D tentatively TRBD1 (6 bases). There are 11 residues in the CDR3. Per the germline V gene, CDR1 is SGHNT and CDR2 is YYREEE (reference sequence). Trimming took off 5 bases at V and 10 bases at J, with 12 bases between the two ends. The CDR3 region has the DNA TGTGCCAGCAGTTCCACAGGGTACTACACCTTC. Residues: CASSSTGYYTF.

This clonotype was found many times. This rearrangement joins TRBV20-1 to TRBJ1-1, with D uncertain. CDR1 is DFQATT, CDR2 SNEGSKA, per germline (reference sequence). The CDR3 loop spans 12 amino acids. V shed 1 base and J shed 1 base, with 4 bases lying between them. CDR3 loop: CSARGGNTEAFF. In DNA form, the CDR3 reads TGCAGTGCTAGAGGAGGGAACACTGAAGCTTTCTTT.

This clonotype has more than one count but fewer than ten. This chain links TRBV7-6 with TRBJ2-1; TRBD2 agrees at 7 bases. The CDR3 spans 14 residues. CDR1 and CDR2 from the germline V gene are SGHVS and FNYEAQ. The V gene end was trimmed by 0 bases and the J gene end by 8 bases; junction bases not matched to a gene: 4. CDR3 in amino acids: CASSLAGGRDEQFF. The CDR3 nucleotides are TGTGCCAGCAGCTTAGCGGGAGGGCGGGATGAGCAGTTCTTC.

J is TRBJ2-7 and V is TRBV5-8; 8 nucleotides agree with TRBD1. In germline, CDR1 is SGHTS, CDR2 YDEGEE. V lost 4 bases to trimming and J lost 1 base; unmatched junction nucleotides: 7. The CDR3 covers 15 residues. This chain's CDR3 is CASSPWTGKSYEQYF. The CDR3 DNA reads as TGTGCCAGCAGCCCATGGACAGGGAAATCCTACGAGCAGTACTTC.

This clonotype has only a few counts. The V gene is TRBV11-2, the J gene TRBJ2-5; a possible D gene is TRBD2 (7 bases). The CDR3 is 14 residues long. Germline V lookup: CDR1 SGHAT, CDR2 FQNNGV. V was pared by 1 base and J by 7 bases, with 13 bases between. The CDR3 is CASSLAGGGRTQYF. Here the CDR3 DNA reads TGTGCCAGCAGCTTAGCTGGGGGGGGGCGGACCCAGTACTTC.

This clonotype came up many times. The gene calls are TRBV10-3 and TRBJ2-7; D is possibly TRBD2 (6 bases). The V end was cut by 6 bases, the J end by 5 bases, with 14 bases between. Germline lookup yields CDR1 ENHRY and CDR2 SYGVKD. CDR3 length: 13 amino acids. The CDR3 spells CAIRVGGGDEQYF. The DNA for the CDR3 is TGTGCCATCAGGGTGGGGGGTGGAGACGAGCAGTACTTC.

As concerns this clonotype: Compared with germline, one end of the junction differs, possibly owing to a read error. The chain has TRBV6-5 and TRBJ2-5; tentative D call: TRBD1 (6 bases). Germline V gene sequence: CDR1 MNHEY, CDR2 SVGAGI. The CDR3 length is 14 residues. DNA of the CDR3: TGTGCCAGCAGTTACACCGGACAGAAAGAGACCCGGTACTTC. Encoded protein: CASSYTGQKETRYF.

As for this clonotype: With a much larger clone just one base away, this may be a read error. This chain joins TRBV11-1 and TRBJ2-1; 9 nucleotides agree with TRBD1. Germline CDR1 is SGHAT and CDR2 is FQDESV (reference sequence). This CDR3 has 15 amino acids. V lost 6 bases and J lost 3; bases outside the gene matches: 6. The CDR3 spells CASRLGTGRYNEQFF. The CDR3 DNA reads as TGTGCCAGCAGACTCGGGACAGGGCGCTACAATGAGCAGTTCTTC.

This clonotype showed up many times. CDR3 amino acids: CASSISPGGAYEQYF. CDR3 in DNA: TGTGCCAGTAGTATATCACCGGGGGGTGCCTACGAGCAGTACTTC. The chain carries TRBV19 and TRBJ2-7; the match to TRBD2 covers 7 bases. The CDR3 runs 15 residues. The J segment lost 2 bases and the V segment lost 2 bases, leaving 6 bases of the junction unmatched. CDR1 LNHDA and CDR2 SQIVND come from the germline V gene (reference sequence).

This chain links TRBV11-2 with TRBJ1-1; D remains unclear. Germline lookup yields CDR1 SGHAT and CDR2 FQNNGV. This CDR3 region has 18 residues. The ends were cut back, 1 base at V and 5 bases at J, with 23 bases in the middle. The CDR3 is CASSLVTLGSVKLTEAFF. CDR3 nucleotides: TGTGCCAGCAGCTTAGTCACCCTGGGGTCAGTGAAGTTGACTGAAGCTTTCTTT.

This clonotype was recorded at least ten times. The V and J genes are TRBV4-2 and TRBJ2-7; 10 bases fit TRBD1. Germline V gene lookup returns CDR1 LGHNA and CDR2 YNFKEQ. The CDR3 runs 16 residues. V was pared by 0 bases and J by 4 bases, with 6 bases of the junction left unmatched. CDR3 nucleotides: TGTGCCAGCAGCCAAGAGAGGACAGGGGGGTTTTACGAGCAGTACTTC. This translates into CASSQERTGGFYEQYF.

The table lists this clonotype with many counts. The chain combines TRBV3-1 with TRBJ2-1, with 10 bases aligning to TRBD2. The V gene end was trimmed by 4 bases and the J gene end by 3 bases; junction bases not matched to a gene: 9. Looked up from germline, CDR1 is LGHDT and CDR2 is YNNKEL (reference sequence). This CDR3 region has 17 residues. The CDR3 loop reads CASSPRTSGALYNEQFF. The CDR3 coding sequence is TGTGCCAGCAGCCCGCGGACTAGCGGAGCTCTCTACAATGAGCAGTTCTTC.

The chain employs TRBV7-9 and TRBJ1-3; no reliable D call. The CDR3 runs 14 residues. V was shortened by 6 bases and J by 3 bases, with 12 bases between the two germline ends. Germline V gene lookup returns CDR1 SEHNR and CDR2 FQNEAQ (reference sequence). CDR3 in amino acids: CASRFQLSGNTIYF. The DNA for the CDR3 is TGTGCCAGCAGATTTCAACTGAGTGGAAACACCATATATTTT.

This clonotype has at least ten counts. The chain links TRBV7-2 to TRBJ2-1, with 10 bases aligning to TRBD2. Germline CDR1 and CDR2: SGHTA and FQGNSA. This CDR3 is 17 amino acids long. The junction had 11 bases not matched to a gene; V was cut back by 3 bases and J by 6 bases. The CDR3 protein is CASSFASGRGRSNEQFF. DNA of the CDR3: TGTGCCAGCAGCTTTGCTAGCGGGAGAGGGAGGAGCAATGAGCAGTTCTTC.

The rearrangement joins TRBV6-9 to TRBJ2-7; D is possibly TRBD2 (5 bases). V was clipped by 2 bases and J by 3 bases, with 17 bases between them. The V gene's germline CDR1 is MNHGY and CDR2 SVAAGI. This CDR3 spans 16 amino acids. CDR3 loop: CASSYALEGGCYEQYF. DNA of the CDR3: TGTGCCAGCAGTTATGCATTAGAGGGCGGTTGCTACGAGCAGTACTTC.

This clonotype was seen repeatedly, ten times or more. The chain recombines TRBV6-1 with TRBJ1-1; D is perhaps TRBD1 (5 bases). Germline CDR1 and CDR2: MNHNS and SASEGT. V was shortened by 4 bases and J by 3 bases, with 15 bases between the two germline ends. The CDR3 covers 15 residues. CDR3 nucleotides: TGTGCCAGCAGTGGGGGACCGTCGATTTACACTGAAGCTTTCTTT. This sequence encodes CASSGGPSIYTEAFF.

The chain carries TRBV29-1 and TRBJ2-5; D perhaps matches TRBD2 (7 bases). Germline loops: CDR1 SQVTM, CDR2 ANQGSEA. The CDR3 loop spans 14 amino acids. The germline V and J ends were trimmed by 6 bases and 12 bases, with 26 bases remaining between them. CDR3 residues: CSVGAAGADMAKYF. The CDR3 DNA follows: TGCAGCGTGGGGGCGGCGGGAGCCGACATGGCCAAGTACTTC.

The table lists this clonotype with many counts. This rearrangement joins TRBV7-2 to TRBJ2-7; D might be TRBD2 (6 bases). The germline V gene has CDR1 SGHTA and CDR2 FQGNSA. This CDR3 is 14 amino acids long. Trimming cost V 3 bases and J 4 bases, with 13 bases left between them. The CDR3 coding sequence is TGTGCCAGCAGCTTTGGGGGGAGCCAATACGAGCAGTACTTC. Translation: CASSFGGSQYEQYF.

This clonotype showed up many times. This rearrangement joins TRBV25-1 to TRBJ2-7; no firm D call. The CDR3 is 10 amino acids. Per the germline V gene, CDR1 is MGHDK and CDR2 is SYGVNS. The V end was cut by 8 bases, the J end by 4 bases, with 6 bases between. The CDR3 DNA sequence: TGTGCCAGCGCTTATTACGAGCAGTACTTC. It codes for CASAYYEQYF.

The chain recombines TRBV15 with TRBJ1-6; D might be TRBD1 (5 bases). V was cut by 1 base and J by 7 bases, with 8 bases left in between. Germline CDR1 reads LNHNV; CDR2 reads YYDKDF (reference sequence). The CDR3 runs 14 residues. The CDR3 sequence is CATSRGAGNSPLHF. The CDR3 DNA reads TGTGCCACCAGCAGAGGGGCAGGGAATTCACCCCTCCACTTT.

With respect to this clonotype: A much more abundant neighbour one base away suggests this may be a read error. The chain uses TRBV28 and TRBJ2-7; no clear D gene. Looked up from germline, CDR1 is MDHEN and CDR2 is SYDVKM. This CDR3 has 15 residues. V was cut by 5 bases and J by 1 base, with 15 bases left in between. This chain's CDR3 is CASSTGVSGSYEQYF. CDR3 in DNA: TGTGCCAGCAGTACCGGAGTGTCAGGATCCTACGAGCAGTACTTC.

The CDR3 sequence is CASSPRGGRSDTQYF. CDR3 nucleotide sequence: TGTGCCAGCAGCCCTCGGGGCGGGAGGTCAGATACGCAGTATTTT. The chain joins TRBV12-3 or TRBV12-4 to TRBJ2-3; 8 positions agree with TRBD2. This CDR3 is 15 amino acids long. Losses at the gene ends were 6 bases for V and 4 bases for J; bases not matched to a gene: 9.

As regards this clonotype: An end of the junction does not agree with germline; a read error may underlie this. The chain joins TRBV28 to TRBJ2-2; a possible D gene is TRBD2 (6 bases). The CDR3 has 16 amino acids. Germline V gene data show CDR1 as MDHEN and CDR2 as SYDVKM. The CDR3 here is CASSLWCGTNTGDLFF. In DNA form, the CDR3 reads TGTGCCAGCAGTTTATGGTGCGGGACGAACACCGGGGATCTGTTTTTT.

This clonotype was found many times. The chain is built from TRBV4-1 and TRBJ2-7, with D unclear. Trimming removed 5 bases from V and 7 bases from J, with 9 bases in between. Germline loops: CDR1 MGHRA, CDR2 YSYEKL. This CDR3 has 11 amino acids. The DNA for the CDR3 is TGCGCCAGCAGCGATTTTGAGGAGCAGTACTTC. Translation: CASSDFEEQYF.

This clonotype has ten or more counts. The chain employs TRBV28 and TRBJ2-7; 10 nucleotides match TRBD1. CDR1 is MDHEN, CDR2 SYDVKM, per germline. Unmatched junction bases numbered 8, after V lost 5 bases and J lost 4 bases. There are 15 residues in the CDR3. CDR3 nucleotide sequence: TGTGCCAGCAGTACCTCGGGACAGGGGACGTACGAGCAGTACTTC. It codes for CASSTSGQGTYEQYF.

This clonotype was seen more than once but under ten times. The V and J genes are TRBV5-1 and TRBJ2-7; D unclear. The CDR3 loop spans 12 amino acids. The V end lost 3 bases, the J end lost 3 bases, and 7 bases lay between the germline ends. CDR1 is SGHRS, CDR2 YFSETQ, per germline. The CDR3 loop reads CASSSIDYEQYF. CDR3 DNA sequence: TGCGCCAGCAGCTCAATTGACTACGAGCAGTACTTC.